The 27 T cell receptor beta chains below all came from one sample that was sequenced in a study of blood T cell repertoires in COVID-19. Data came from immunoSEQ multiplex PCR; TCRdb stores just in-frame clones and leaves some out. The sample shows approximately 250,000 clones, about 89% of them seen only once. The sample comprised PBMCs or T cells enriched from blood (not recorded which). The receptors were sampled from a woman younger than 45 who had recovered from COVID-19.

This chain joins TRBV19 and TRBJ2-6; D possibly corresponds to TRBD2 (6 bases). The V and J ends lost 4 bases and 2 bases respectively, with 12 bases between them. CDR1 LNHDA and CDR2 SQIVND come from the germline V gene (reference sequence). CDR3 size: 16 residues. The CDR3 reads CASSKRGFTGANVLTF. The DNA of the CDR3 is TGTGCCAGTAGTAAACGGGGGTTCACTGGGGCCAACGTCCTGACTTTC.

J is TRBJ2-1 and V is TRBV11-3; D might be TRBD1 (5 bases). V was pared by 6 bases and J by 8 bases, with 11 bases between. This CDR3 is built from 12 residues. Germline CDR1 and CDR2: SGHNT and YENEEA. CDR3 bases: TGTGCCAGCAGAAGGCAGGGCGATGAGCAGTTCTTC. Translation gives CASRRQGDEQFF.

The chain recombines TRBV28 with TRBJ1-2; no reliable D call. The CDR3 runs 13 residues. Trimming took off 3 bases at V and 4 bases at J, with 9 bases between the two ends. Germline V gene sequence: CDR1 MDHEN, CDR2 SYDVKM. The CDR3 reads CASSFHNAYGYTF. The DNA for the CDR3 is TGTGCCAGCAGTTTTCACAACGCCTATGGCTACACCTTC.

This chain uses TRBV9 with TRBJ2-5, with 10 bases fitting TRBD2. The CDR3 extends over 15 amino acids. Germline V lookup: CDR1 SGDLS, CDR2 YYNGEE. V was pared by 2 bases and J by 5 bases, with 6 bases of the junction left unmatched. The CDR3 spells CASSVSSGSDETQYF. Here the CDR3 DNA reads TGTGCCAGCAGCGTCTCTAGCGGGAGCGATGAGACCCAGTACTTC.

This chain uses TRBV7-9 with TRBJ1-1, with D uncertain. Germline values: CDR1 SEHNR, CDR2 FQNEAQ (reference sequence). V dropped 1 base and J dropped 1 base, with 10 bases sitting between them. This CDR3 is built from 15 residues. Written as DNA, the CDR3 is TGTGCCAGCAGCTTAGTGACGGGAGGGAACACTGAAGCTTTCTTT. This gives the protein CASSLVTGGNTEAFF.

The rearrangement uses TRBV5-1 and TRBJ1-2, with TRBD1 matching 12 bases. The V gene end was trimmed by 1 base and the J gene end by 5 bases; junction bases not matched to a gene: 12. Germline V gene sequence: CDR1 SGHRS, CDR2 YFSETQ. This CDR3 spans 18 amino acids. CDR3 residues: CASSLSGTGGAEVYGYTF. DNA of the CDR3: TGCGCCAGCAGCTTGTCCGGGACAGGGGGCGCTGAGGTTTATGGCTACACCTTC. Looking up the rest from reference TRBV5-1 and TRBJ1-2 gives the full variable domain: KAGVTQTPRYLIKTRGQQVTLSCSPISGHRSVSWYQQTPGQGLQFLFEYFSETQRNKGNFPGRFSGRQFSNSRSEMNVSTLELGDSALYLCASSLSGTGGAEVYGYTFGSGTRLTVV.

As to this clone: This sample includes further DNA sequences coding for the same CDR3. The V call is TRBV9, the J call TRBJ2-3, with a possible D match to TRBD2 (5 bases). The germline CDR1 and CDR2 sequences are SGDLS and YYNGEE. There are 14 residues in the CDR3. The ends were cut back, 1 base at V and 0 bases at J, with 6 bases in the middle. CDR3 sequence reads: CASSVSGSTDTQYF. CDR3 bases: TGTGCCAGCAGCGTAAGCGGAAGCACAGATACGCAGTATTTT.

V usage is TRBV9 and J usage is TRBJ1-2; a weak D match, TRBD1 (6 bases). The germline gives CDR1 SGDLS, CDR2 YYNGEE. Deletions cut 4 bases from V and 4 bases from J, with 14 bases between. The CDR3 has 14 residues. The DNA of the CDR3 is TGTGCCAGCAGCCCCGGACAGCATTCCTATGGCTACACCTTC. Translation: CASSPGQHSYGYTF.

The chain uses TRBV11-3 and TRBJ1-1, with TRBD1 matching 8 bases. V lost 4 bases to trimming and J lost 7 bases; unmatched junction nucleotides: 5. This CDR3 has 13 residues. Germline V CDR1 and CDR2: SGHNT, YENEEA. This chain's CDR3 is CASSSGTGYEAFF. In nucleotides, the CDR3 is TGTGCCAGCAGCTCCGGGACAGGTTATGAAGCTTTCTTT.

This chain connects TRBV6-5 to TRBJ1-6; D ambiguous. The CDR3 has 13 residues. Germline V gives CDR1 MNHEY, CDR2 SVGAGI. The ends were cut back, 4 bases at V and 7 bases at J, with 8 bases in the middle. The chain's CDR3 is CASSSRRNSPLHF. The CDR3 bases are TGTGCCAGCAGTTCCAGGCGAAATTCACCCCTCCACTTT.

This clone was counted between two and nine times. V usage is TRBV7-8 and J usage is TRBJ1-1; the D gene is possibly TRBD1 (6 bases). The CDR3 length is 16 residues. Between the trimmed V and J ends, which lost 5 bases and 4 bases, there was a span of 20 bases. Germline CDR1 is SGHVS and CDR2 is FQNEAQ. The CDR3 bases are TGTGCCAGCAGCCCCCAGGAGGGCCGGGGGGCCACTGAAGCTTTCTTT. Translating gives CASSPQEGRGATEAFF.

In its sample, this clone was seen once. The chain joins TRBV7-3 to TRBJ2-2, with TRBD2 matching 8 bases. This CDR3 has 14 amino acids. In germline, CDR1 is SGHTA, CDR2 FQGTGA. V shed 4 bases, J shed 7 bases, and the junction held 5 bases outside the gene matches. The CDR3, as DNA: TGTGCCAGCAGCTCCCTAGCGGGCGGCGGGGAGCTGTTTTTT. Protein product: CASSSLAGGGELFF. The variable domain in full, with the rest retrieved from reference TRBV7-3 and TRBJ2-2, is GAGVSQTPSNKVTEKGKYVELRCDPISGHTALYWYRQSLGQGPEFLIYFQGTGAADDSGLPNDRFFAVRPEGSVSTLKIQRTERGDSAVYLCASSSLAGGGELFFGEGSRLTVL.

This chain joins TRBV9 and TRBJ2-3, with D unresolved. CDR3 length: 14 residues. V lost 5 bases to trimming and J lost 1 base, with 11 bases between them. CDR1 is SGDLS, CDR2 YYNGEE, per germline. The CDR3, as DNA: TGTGCCAGCAGTGACTCTCACCGCACAGATACGCAGTATTTT. It encodes CASSDSHRTDTQYF.

J is TRBJ1-1 and V is TRBV19, with 11 nucleotides matching TRBD1. Germline CDR1 reads LNHDA; CDR2 reads SQIVND (reference sequence). The CDR3 consists of 14 residues. V was clipped by 7 bases and J by 3 bases; unmatched bases: 4. Written as DNA, the CDR3 is TGTGCCAGTATCAAGGACAGGGGGCACACTGAAGCTTTCTTT. Encoded protein: CASIKDRGHTEAFF.

CDR3 DNA: TGTGCCAGCAGCGCCGGGACTAGCCCCGACGAGCAGTACTTC. It is translated as CASSAGTSPDEQYF. The gene calls are TRBV9 and TRBJ2-7, with TRBD2 matching over 9 bases. The trim removed 3 bases at V and 5 bases at J, leaving 6 bases unmatched. CDR1 is SGDLS, CDR2 YYNGEE, per germline. The CDR3 is 14 amino acids.

The CDR3 reads CASSFWVAGSGYGYTF. DNA of the CDR3: TGTGCCAGCAGTTTTTGGGTGGCGGGTTCCGGCTATGGCTACACCTTC. The chain is built from TRBV28 and TRBJ1-2, with D uncertain. The CDR3 is 16 amino acids. The germline CDR1 and CDR2 sequences are MDHEN and SYDVKM. V lost 3 bases and J lost 4, with 18 bases in between.

The V gene is TRBV28, the J gene TRBJ1-5; 9 bases agree with TRBD1. With 6 bases clipped from V and 0 bases from J, the junction kept 6 bases outside the gene matches. CDR1 MDHEN and CDR2 SYDVKM come from the germline V gene. This CDR3 contains 16 residues. CDR3 in amino acids: CASSPGQGYSNQPQHF. CDR3 coding DNA: TGTGCCAGCAGCCCGGGACAGGGCTATAGCAATCAGCCCCAGCATTTT.

This clone was found a few times. The V and J genes are TRBV6-5 and TRBJ1-5; possible D gene TRBD1, 5 bases. The V end lost 8 bases, the J end lost 2 bases, and 10 bases lay between the germline ends. Germline V gene data show CDR1 as MNHEY and CDR2 as SVGAGI. CDR3 size: 13 residues. The CDR3 is CASSREGNQPQHF. The CDR3 DNA sequence: TGTGCCAGCTCCAGGGAGGGCAATCAGCCCCAGCATTTT.

This clone is a singleton in its sample. The final CDR3 position lacks the conserved phenylalanine or tryptophan, pointing to a likely read error. The DNA is omitted, as the CDR3 cannot be located on it reliably, and the CDR3 follows TCRdb's listing. The rearrangement joins TRBV7-3 to TRBJ1-2; the DNA was not used to check the table's D call, TRBD1. The CDR3 is 14 residues long, counting both termini. The V gene's germline CDR1 is SGHTA and CDR2 FQGTGA. CDR3 region: CASSLTYITFTVAL.

The chain employs TRBV7-2 and TRBJ1-1; no reliable D call. V was shortened by 2 bases and J by 2 bases, with 12 bases between the two germline ends. CDR1 SGHTA and CDR2 FQGNSA come from the germline V gene. This CDR3 spans 15 amino acids. For the CDR3, the DNA is TGTGCCAGCAGCTTATATCTGCAACTCAACACTGAAGCTTTCTTT. It translates to CASSLYLQLNTEAFF.

The chain has TRBV4-3 and TRBJ2-5; D might be TRBD1 (7 bases). Germline-derived CDR1 and CDR2 are LGHNA and YSLEER. The V end was cut by 4 bases, the J end by 3 bases, with 18 bases between. This CDR3 has 16 residues. The CDR3: CASSLHRGGGEETQYF. The CDR3 DNA follows: TGCGCCAGCAGCCTTCATCGAGGAGGGGGCGAAGAGACCCAGTACTTC.

The V call is TRBV5-1, the J call TRBJ2-3; TRBD2 aligns across 8 bases. J lost 2 bases, V lost 1 base, and 6 bases had no gene match. Germline assignment: CDR1 SGHRS and CDR2 YFSETQ. This CDR3 is 16 amino acids long. The CDR3 spells CASSLQVAGTTDTQYF. The CDR3 region has the DNA TGCGCCAGCAGCTTGCAAGTAGCGGGAACCACAGATACGCAGTATTTT.

V is TRBV19 and J is TRBJ1-2; D remains ambiguous. V lost 7 bases and J lost 4, with 10 bases in between. Per germline, CDR1 LNHDA and CDR2 SQIVND (reference sequence). This CDR3 is 12 amino acids long. CDR3 sequence reads: CASMEGFYGYTF. In DNA, the CDR3 is TGTGCCAGTATGGAGGGCTTCTATGGCTACACCTTC. The full variable domain, in which reference TRBV19 and TRBJ1-2 provide the parts outside the CDR3, is DGGITQSPKYLFRKEGQNVTLSCEQNLNHDAMYWYRQDPGQGLRLIYYSQIVNDFQKGDIAEGYSVSREKKESFPLTVTSAQKNPTAFYLCASMEGFYGYTFGSGTRLTVV.

Points on this clone: The identical CDR3 is also encoded by other nucleotide sequences in the sample. The chain uses TRBV2 and TRBJ2-6, with a weak D call TRBD2 (5 bases). V was clipped by 3 bases and J by 2 bases, with 5 bases between them. The V gene's germline CDR1 is SNHLY and CDR2 FYNNEI. This CDR3 region has 14 residues. The CDR3: CASSERAGANVLTF. Here the CDR3 DNA reads TGTGCCAGCAGTGAGAGGGCTGGGGCCAACGTCCTGACTTTC.

The rearrangement links TRBV5-1 to TRBJ1-5, with no clear D. Trimming removed 3 bases at V and 0 bases at J, with 4 bases between. This CDR3 region has 13 residues. Germline lookup yields CDR1 SGHRS and CDR2 YFSETQ. In nucleotides, the CDR3 is TGCGCCAGCAGCTACGGTAGCAATCAGCCCCAGCATTTT. This codes for CASSYGSNQPQHF.

The CDR3 nucleotides read TGCGCCAGCAGCTTAACCCCGGGACAGGGTTCAACAGATACGCAGTATTTT. It yields the protein CASSLTPGQGSTDTQYF. V and J are TRBV5-1 and TRBJ2-3, with TRBD1 identical over 9 bases. Germline CDR1 reads SGHRS; CDR2 reads YFSETQ. The J segment lost 3 bases and the V segment lost 2 bases, leaving 10 bases of the junction unmatched. This CDR3 region has 17 residues.

This clone was detected once. V usage is TRBV4-3 and J usage is TRBJ2-3; 10 bases fit TRBD2. The length of the CDR3 is 16 residues. V was pared by 0 bases and J by 7 bases, with 7 bases of the junction left unmatched. Germline-derived CDR1 and CDR2 are LGHNA and YSLEER. Here the CDR3 reads CASSQEASGSGYTQYF. The CDR3 DNA follows: TGCGCCAGCAGCCAAGAGGCTAGCGGGAGTGGTTATACGCAGTATTTT.